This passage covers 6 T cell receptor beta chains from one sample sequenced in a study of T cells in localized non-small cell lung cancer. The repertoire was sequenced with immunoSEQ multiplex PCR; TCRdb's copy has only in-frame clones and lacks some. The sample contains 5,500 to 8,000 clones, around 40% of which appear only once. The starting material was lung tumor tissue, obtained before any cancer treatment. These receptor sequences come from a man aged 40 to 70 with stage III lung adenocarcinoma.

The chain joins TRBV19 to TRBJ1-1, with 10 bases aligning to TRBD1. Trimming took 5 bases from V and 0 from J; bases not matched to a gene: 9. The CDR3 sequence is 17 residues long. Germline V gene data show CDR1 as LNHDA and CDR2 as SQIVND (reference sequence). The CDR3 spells CASSPGQGQTMNTEAFF. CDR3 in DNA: TGTGCCAGTAGTCCGGGACAGGGGCAAACGATGAACACTGAAGCTTTCTTT.

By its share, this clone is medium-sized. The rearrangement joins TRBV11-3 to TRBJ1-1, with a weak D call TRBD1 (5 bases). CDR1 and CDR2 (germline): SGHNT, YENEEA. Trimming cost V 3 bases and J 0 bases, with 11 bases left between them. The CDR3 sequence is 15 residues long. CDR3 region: CASSFGPGLNTEAFF. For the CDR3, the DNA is TGTGCCAGCAGCTTTGGACCGGGACTGAACACTGAAGCTTTCTTT. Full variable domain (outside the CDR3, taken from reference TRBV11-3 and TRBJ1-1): EAGVVQSPRYKIIEKKQPVAFWCNPISGHNTLYWYLQNLGQGPELLIRYENEEAVDDSQLPKDRFSAERLKGVDSTLKIQPAELGDSAVYLCASSFGPGLNTEAFFGQGTRLTVV.

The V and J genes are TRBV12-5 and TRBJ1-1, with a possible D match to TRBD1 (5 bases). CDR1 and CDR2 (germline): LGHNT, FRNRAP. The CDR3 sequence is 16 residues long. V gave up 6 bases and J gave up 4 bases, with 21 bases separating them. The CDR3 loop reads CASGQTKDGGGTEAFF. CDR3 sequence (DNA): TGTGCTAGTGGCCAAACCAAGGACGGGGGGGGCACTGAAGCTTTCTTT.

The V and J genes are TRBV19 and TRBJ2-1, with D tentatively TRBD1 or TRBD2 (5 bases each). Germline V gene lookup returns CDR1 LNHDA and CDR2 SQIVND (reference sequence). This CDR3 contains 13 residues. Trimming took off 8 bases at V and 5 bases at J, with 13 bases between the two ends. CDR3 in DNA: TGTGCCAGTCTGGGACGGGGAGACAATGAGCAGTTCTTC. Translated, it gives CASLGRGDNEQFF.

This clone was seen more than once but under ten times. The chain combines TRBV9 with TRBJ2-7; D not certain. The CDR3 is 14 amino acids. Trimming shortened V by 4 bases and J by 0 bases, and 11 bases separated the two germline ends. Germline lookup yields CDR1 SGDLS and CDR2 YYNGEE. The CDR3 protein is CASSLGYYSYEQYF. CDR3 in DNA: TGTGCCAGCAGCTTGGGGTACTACTCCTACGAGCAGTACTTC.

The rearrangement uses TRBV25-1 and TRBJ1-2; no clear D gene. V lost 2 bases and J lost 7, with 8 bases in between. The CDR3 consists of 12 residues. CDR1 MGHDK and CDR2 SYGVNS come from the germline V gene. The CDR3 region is CASSELNSGYTF. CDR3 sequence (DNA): TGTGCCAGCAGTGAACTCAATAGTGGCTACACCTTC.